Sequencing of this T cell receptor beta chain was carried out in a study of OX40 agonist ivuxolimab in advanced cancers. Overall study: A mean age of around 60 years, range 23 to 79, was recorded, and over 65% were male. The eligibility criteria allowed prior anti-PD-1, anti-PD-L1 or anti-CTLA-4 therapy, and under 50% had some.

A note on this clone: What it binds is not known.

V was clipped by 2 bases and J by 2 bases; unmatched bases: 5. The length of the CDR3 is 15 residues. CDR1 and CDR2 from the germline V gene are SGDLS and YYNGEE. Produced via immunoSEQ multiplex PCR; TCRdb's table is partial and in-frame only. The table lists roughly 83,000 clones, 91% of them singletons. Study results and caveats: At 0.1 to 3.0 mg/kg and by week 6, CD4+ and CD8+ T cells in the blood had expanded clonally.

This sequence joins TRBV9 and TRBJ2-3; TRBD2 matches 7 bases. The clonotype was recovered from an adult with an advanced solid tumor such as melanoma, head and neck, liver or kidney cancer. The material was CD4+ or CD8+ T cells sorted from blood, obtained in a trial of the OX40 agonist ivuxolimab. The CDR3 spells CASSVGTTLTDTQYF. The CDR3 coding sequence is TGTGCCAGCAGCGTCGGGACTACTCTCACAGATACGCAGTATTTT.